A single T cell receptor (beta chain) is shown here with its context. In its sample, this clone was seen a few times. Its antigen specificity is not known. No qualities accompany the bases; no much larger clone lies one base away. This record comes from a study of shared clonotypes between healthy human individuals (dated by TCRdb to about 2020). Turning to the overall study: A couple of women and a few men aged 18 to 49 years were included in the cohort. To estimate repertoire size and how much clonotype sharing occurs between individuals, the study deeply sequenced the blood TCR repertoires of about 5 healthy adults. Different laboratories and diverse techniques were used to prepare libraries and sequence TCR repertoires, to increase sequencing depth and limit assay-specific biases. Leukapheresis yielded between about 0.85 and 9.5 billion PBMCs per donor. General conclusions and limits of the study: Only blood was sampled, and tissue TCR repertoires likely differ from those in blood. The genetic and exposure-history diversity represented was limited by the small number of donors. Pairwise subsampling led to the expectation that sequencing depth would affect the degree of clonotype sharing among donors.

Healthy HIV-negative adults with no recently reported acute infections or vaccinations were included as donors. Every donor was a Caucasian adult living in Nashville, Tennessee, USA. In the unsorted samples, 90 million to 100 million PBMCs were counted, and genomic DNA was extracted using the QIAamp DNA Blood Mini kit. Blood was obtained by leukapheresis, after which PBMCs were separated by Ficoll-Histopaque density gradient centrifugation and cryopreserved in liquid nitrogen vapor phase. V is shortened by 0 bases, J by 5 bases, and the region joining them spans 8 bases. From the germline V gene, CDR1 is SGDLS and CDR2 is YYNGEE. The CDR3 numbers 13 residues from cysteine through phenylalanine. The DNA shown is the 39-base CDR3, in frame from base 1. Using the deep immunoSEQ assay, TCR CDR3 regions were amplified from genomic DNA by multiplex PCR. Extracted genomic DNA from each cell subset was distributed evenly across all wells of several immunoSEQ 96-well plates, and each plate was treated as a replicate. For unsorted PBMC, around 300 ng genomic DNA, equal to about 29,000 T cell genomes, was loaded into each replicate PCR. Unsorted PBMC genomic DNA was sequenced across ten immunoSEQ deep assay plates. Purified libraries were quantified with a Qubit 3.0 fluorometer, sized on a Bioanalyzer 2100, and re-quantified with the KAPA Library Quantification kit. A separate single-read 150-cycle Illumina NextSeq 550 flow cell was used to sequence each immunoSEQ 96-well plate. In the paper's pipeline: Because the immunoSEQ output held only junctional sequences and lacked quality scores, the filtering could not match the filtering applied to full-length reads. To assign V/J genes and CDR3, sequences were annotated using PyIR, a Python wrapper for IgBLAST v1.9, with IMGT germline references. Any read was removed if the V/J assignment was weak (E-value above 1e-6), the CDR3 was missing, or the read contained stop codons, out-of-frame junctions, or ambiguous translated residues. V3J clonotypes were defined as sequences sharing the same inferred V gene, J gene, and CDR3 amino acid sequence. Percentage overlap between repertoires was calculated by dividing the number of shared unique clonotypes by the size of the smaller repertoire. RTK rarefaction, the Chao1 estimator, and Recon v2.1 estimates of unobserved clonotypes were used to assess repertoire richness. TCRdb took over this immuneACCESS table, retaining in-frame rearrangements with V and J assigned. Such tables are incomplete; in checked studies, under half of the missing clones stem from an unresolved V gene, and the remainder is unexplained. The DNA gave D and trimming, while V, J and clone size come from that table. The sample table shows about 480,000 clones, and 60% to 85% are seen once. The ten largest clones add up to 10% to 15% of the sample.

The sequence came from a woman between 40 and 50 years old in good health. Some clones in this sample may be carry-over from other donors' samples. The rearranged segments are TRBV9 and TRBJ1-1, and perhaps TRBD1 as D gene, on 6 matching bases. Source material: PBMCs. The CDR3: CASSVATGTEAFF. The base sequence is TGTGCCAGCAGCGTAGCAACAGGGACTGAAGCTTTCTTT.